The 28 T cell receptor beta chains below were found in one sample sequenced in a study of OX40 agonist ivuxolimab in advanced cancers. Assay used: immunoSEQ multiplex PCR; TCRdb lists only in-frame clones, some missing. The data show approximately 70,000 clones, over 80% seen once. Material: CD4+ or CD8+ T cells sorted from blood, obtained in a trial of the OX40 agonist ivuxolimab. Receptors were obtained from an adult with an advanced solid tumor such as melanoma, head and neck, liver or kidney cancer.

The count of this clone is one. The V call is TRBV13, the J call TRBJ1-1; 8 bases fit TRBD1. CDR3 length equals 17 residues. Germline V gives CDR1 PRHDT, CDR2 FYEKMQ (reference sequence). V shed 1 base, J shed 4 bases, and the junction held 11 bases outside the gene matches. CDR3 sequence: CASSLEIGQGAFTEAFF. The CDR3 DNA reads TGTGCCAGCAGCTTAGAGATAGGGCAGGGGGCTTTCACTGAAGCTTTCTTT. Combining the CDR3 with reference TRBV13 and TRBJ1-1 gives the whole variable domain AAGVIQSPRHLIKEKRETATLKCYPIPRHDTVYWYQQGPGQDPQFLISFYEKMQSDKGSIPDRFSAQQFSDYHSELNMSSLELGDSALYFCASSLEIGQGAFTEAFFGQGTRLTVV.

V is TRBV15 and J is TRBJ2-1; 7 bases fit TRBD2. This CDR3 is 16 amino acids long. Germline loops: CDR1 LNHNV, CDR2 YYDKDF (reference sequence). Unmatched junction bases numbered 6, after V lost 0 bases and J lost 4 bases. The DNA of the CDR3 is TGTGCCACCAGCAGAGATCCAGCGGGATCATACAATGAGCAGTTCTTC. This gives the protein CATSRDPAGSYNEQFF.

Only one count was recorded for this clone. The chain is built from TRBV19 and TRBJ2-7, with 9 bases identical to TRBD2. J lost 0 bases, V lost 10 bases, and 4 bases had no gene match. Germline assignment: CDR1 LNHDA and CDR2 SQIVND (reference sequence). The CDR3 runs to 13 residues. The CDR3 loop reads CATSSGISYEQYF. Written as DNA, the CDR3 is TGTGCCACCTCTAGCGGGATCTCCTACGAGCAGTACTTC.

The V gene is TRBV7-9, the J gene TRBJ2-1, with TRBD2 identical over 12 bases. Looked up from germline, CDR1 is SEHNR and CDR2 is FQNEAQ (reference sequence). The CDR3 spans 16 residues. V shed 4 bases and J 9 bases; nucleotides not matched to a gene: 10. The CDR3: CASSSGLAGPWGEQFF. The CDR3 DNA reads as TGTGCCAGCAGCTCCGGACTAGCGGGACCCTGGGGTGAGCAGTTCTTC.

The chain recombines TRBV7-8 with TRBJ2-5, with D unresolved. The J call may be wrong; the DNA end is better matched by TRBJ2-7. Germline CDR1 is SGHVS and CDR2 is FQNEAQ. CDR3 length: 12 residues. As DNA, the CDR3 is TGTGCCAGCAGCTTAGTGGCTTACGAGCAGTACTTC. It encodes CASSLVAYEQYF.

The chain joins TRBV6-6 to TRBJ1-1, with TRBD1 as a possible D gene (6 bases). The CDR3 runs 16 residues. Germline assignment: CDR1 MNHNY and CDR2 SVGAGI (reference sequence). V was cut by 4 bases and J by 3 bases, with 18 bases left in between. The CDR3 DNA reads TGTGCCAGCAGTTCAGAGGGGGGTACTAGGCACACTGAAGCTTTCTTT. This gives the protein CASSSEGGTRHTEAFF.

The chain employs TRBV5-4 and TRBJ2-7; TRBD1 matches at 11 bases. CDR1 SGHNT and CDR2 YYREEE come from the germline V gene (reference sequence). The CDR3 has 14 residues. V dropped 4 bases and J dropped 2; count of bases not matched to a gene: 2. The DNA of the CDR3 is TGTGCCAGCAGCCTGGGACAGGGGGCCTACGAGCAGTACTTC. It codes for CASSLGQGAYEQYF.

The chain employs TRBV27 and TRBJ2-7; D perhaps matches TRBD1 (5 bases). This CDR3 contains 14 residues. Germline V gives CDR1 MNHEY, CDR2 SMNVEV (reference sequence). With 2 bases removed from V and 4 bases from J, the gap between germline ends came to 12 bases. The CDR3 nucleotides read TGTGCCAGCAGTTTAAGGGGTTGGGGTTACGAGCAGTACTTC. Protein product: CASSLRGWGYEQYF.

V and J are TRBV4-1 and TRBJ2-1; D possibly uses TRBD1 or TRBD2 (5 bases each). The germline V and J ends were trimmed by 1 base and 6 bases, with 16 bases remaining between them. In germline, CDR1 is MGHRA, CDR2 YSYEKL. The CDR3 covers 16 residues. As DNA, the CDR3 is TGCGCCAGCAGCCAAGGTACGGGACCCCCCTTCAATGAGCAGTTCTTC. Its protein is CASSQGTGPPFNEQFF.

The chain couples TRBV2 to TRBJ1-1; 10 bases match TRBD1. CDR1 is SNHLY and CDR2 is FYNNEI in the germline V gene. The CDR3 is 16 residues long. The J segment lost 5 bases and the V segment lost 5 bases, leaving 11 bases of the junction unmatched. The CDR3 loop is CASSFSTGTGETEAFF. The CDR3 coding sequence is TGTGCCAGCAGTTTTTCGACCGGGACAGGGGAGACTGAAGCTTTCTTT.

The V gene is TRBV29-1, the J gene TRBJ2-1; 12 bases fit TRBD2. With 1 base clipped from V and 5 bases from J, the junction kept 9 bases outside the gene matches. Per germline, CDR1 SQVTM and CDR2 ANQGSEA. This CDR3 is 17 amino acids long. The CDR3 nucleotides are TGCAGCGTTGAAGGACTATTACTAGCGGGGGGCCACAATGAGCAGTTCTTC. As protein: CSVEGLLLAGGHNEQFF.

This clone has a single count. This chain connects TRBV7-9 to TRBJ2-3, with D possibly TRBD2 on 7 matching bases. Trimming cost V 6 bases and J 13 bases, with 20 bases left between them. This CDR3 is built from 13 residues. Germline V gene lookup returns CDR1 SEHNR and CDR2 FQNEAQ (reference sequence). The CDR3 bases are TGTGCCAGCAGAGAGGGGGGGGCCGCCATCGAGTATTTT. Translating it yields CASREGGAAIEYF.

The rearrangement links TRBV7-9 to TRBJ1-4; unclear D gene. The germline gives CDR1 SEHNR, CDR2 FQNEAQ (reference sequence). V lost 3 bases and J lost 5, with 25 bases in between. The CDR3 has 19 residues. CDR3 DNA: TGTGCCAGCAGCTTCCCCTTAACGACCTCGGGCGCCGACAATGAAAAACTGTTTTTT. Protein: CASSFPLTTSGADNEKLFF.

The chain recombines TRBV27 with TRBJ1-6, with 7 bases matching TRBD1. CDR1 MNHEY and CDR2 SMNVEV come from the germline V gene (reference sequence). Trimming at V came to 4 bases and at J to 10 bases, leaving 4 bases not matched to a gene. There are 13 residues in the CDR3. This CDR3 is CASSWAGGSPLHF. CDR3 in DNA: TGTGCCAGCAGTTGGGCAGGGGGGTCACCCCTCCACTTT.

The chain is built from TRBV5-4 and TRBJ2-7; D might be TRBD1 (6 bases). The CDR3 spans 14 residues. CDR1 and CDR2 (germline): SGHNT, YYREEE (reference sequence). The V gene lost 1 base and the J gene lost 3 bases, with 11 bases spanning the gap. In nucleotides, the CDR3 is TGTGCCAGCAGCTTGACCCCAGGGGACTACGAGCAGTACTTC. Its protein is CASSLTPGDYEQYF.

The V gene is TRBV7-2, the J gene TRBJ2-1, with a weak D call TRBD1 (6 bases). This CDR3 contains 13 residues. CDR1 is SGHTA, CDR2 FQGNSA, per germline. V gave up 1 base and J gave up 10 bases, with 11 bases separating them. CDR3 sequence (DNA): TGTGCCAGCAGCTTAGGGACAGCCATCGAGCAGTTCTTC. The encoded protein is CASSLGTAIEQFF.

This clone was counted between two and nine times. This chain uses TRBV19 with TRBJ1-3, with D possibly matching TRBD1 (6 bases). The CDR3 is made up of 18 amino acids. Germline lookup yields CDR1 LNHDA and CDR2 SQIVND (reference sequence). Trimming took off 6 bases at V and 0 bases at J, with 21 bases between the two ends. CDR3 in DNA: TGTGCCAGTAGCATGGAAGAGCCGGGACATCACTCTGGAAACACCATATATTTT. Its translation is CASSMEEPGHHSGNTIYF.

The genes are TRBV9 and TRBJ2-5; either TRBD1 or TRBD2 may supply D (6 bases each). Judging by the DNA end, TRBJ2-7 fits better; the J call may be wrong. This CDR3 is 13 amino acids long. Germline values: CDR1 SGDLS, CDR2 YYNGEE. CDR3 nucleotides: TGTGCCAGCAGCGTAGAGGGGGGCGACGAGCAGTACTTC. This encodes CASSVEGGDEQYF.

Comments on this clone: The junction differs from germline at one of its ends, possibly a read error. The chain uses TRBV11-1 and TRBJ2-3; 12 nucleotides match TRBD2. The CDR3 is made up of 15 amino acids. Germline V gene lookup returns CDR1 SGHAT and CDR2 FQDESV (reference sequence). The chain's CDR3 is CASSLAGGEVDTQYF. The CDR3 bases are TGTGCCAGCAGCCTAGCGGGAGGGGAAGTAGATACGCAGTATTTT. Together with reference TRBV11-1 and TRBJ2-3, the CDR3 gives the full variable domain: EAEVAQSPRYKITEKSQAVAFWCDPISGHATLYWYRQILGQGPELLVQFQDESVVDDSQLPKDRFSAERLKGVDSTLKIQPAELGDSAMYLCASSLAGGEVDTQYFGPGTRLTVL.

The chain employs TRBV5-6 and TRBJ2-1; D perhaps matches TRBD2 (5 bases). This CDR3 has 12 amino acids. With 2 bases removed from V and 8 bases from J, the gap between germline ends came to 8 bases. Germline V gene lookup returns CDR1 SGHDT and CDR2 YYEEEE. DNA of the CDR3: TGTGCCAGCAGCTTAGAGAGGGATGAGCAGTTCTTC. It yields the protein CASSLERDEQFF.

The table lists this clone with a few counts. The chain recombines TRBV4-3 with TRBJ1-1, with D unclear. V lost 0 bases to trimming and J lost 7 bases, with 9 bases between them. CDR1 and CDR2 from the germline V gene are LGHNA and YSLEER. CDR3 size: 13 residues. The CDR3 DNA reads as TGCGCCAGCAGCCAAGATTTGGGGATTGAAGCTTTCTTT. It translates to CASSQDLGIEAFF.

The rearrangement uses TRBV4-1 and TRBJ2-2, with 8 nucleotides matching TRBD1. The CDR3 sequence is 14 residues long. Looked up from germline, CDR1 is MGHRA and CDR2 is YSYEKL. With V trimmed by 8 bases and J by 5 bases, 7 bases remained unmatched. CDR3 bases: TGCGCCAGCGCGCCCAGGGGGCAAACCGGGGAGCTGTTTTTT. Translation: CASAPRGQTGELFF.

The chain has TRBV19 and TRBJ1-5; D call uncertain. The CDR3 loop spans 14 amino acids. Germline lookup yields CDR1 LNHDA and CDR2 SQIVND (reference sequence). The V and J ends lost 3 bases and 2 bases respectively, with 8 bases between them. The CDR3 DNA reads TGTGCCAGTAGTATCATAGCGGGCAATCAGCCCCAGCATTTT. It is translated as CASSIIAGNQPQHF.

The CDR3 DNA reads TGTGCCAGCAGCTTAGCGGGACAGGATGGCTACACCTTC. This sequence encodes CASSLAGQDGYTF. J is TRBJ1-2 and V is TRBV7-8; 8 bases are a match to TRBD1. V was clipped by 0 bases and J by 6 bases; unmatched bases: 0. This CDR3 region has 13 residues. Germline CDR1 and CDR2: SGHVS and FQNEAQ.

The sample holds a few counts of this clone. The chain recombines TRBV29-1 with TRBJ2-2; no clear D. Trimming took 2 bases from V and 4 from J, leaving 8 bases between them. CDR3 length equals 13 residues. Germline V gene sequence: CDR1 SQVTM, CDR2 ANQGSEA. The DNA of the CDR3 is TGCAGCGTTGAAAGGGCCGGCACCGGGGAGCTGTTTTTT. Residues: CSVERAGTGELFF.

The V call is TRBV4-1, the J call TRBJ1-5; D perhaps matches TRBD1 (5 bases). With 6 bases removed from V and 1 base from J, the gap between germline ends came to 13 bases. Germline V gene data show CDR1 as MGHRA and CDR2 as YSYEKL. The CDR3 length is 15 residues. CDR3 nucleotide sequence: TGCGCCAGCAGTTTTGGGGGAGGAAGCAATCAGCCCCAGCATTTT. Amino acids: CASSFGGGSNQPQHF.

The V and J genes are TRBV7-9 and TRBJ2-5, with 14 bases that match TRBD2. The CDR3 spans 16 residues. The germline gives CDR1 SEHNR, CDR2 FQNEAQ (reference sequence). V lost 4 bases and J lost 5; bases outside the gene matches: 6. The CDR3 nucleotides are TGTGCCAGCAGCTGGGGACTAGCGGGGGTTGATGAGACCCAGTACTTC. Its translation is CASSWGLAGVDETQYF.

The V and J genes are TRBV4-3 and TRBJ2-5, with a weak D call TRBD2 (5 bases). The DNA end lines up better with TRBJ2-7; the J call may be wrong. CDR1 and CDR2 (germline): LGHNA, YSLEER. The CDR3 sequence is 13 residues long. The CDR3 sequence: CASSPVRGYEQYF. In nucleotides, the CDR3 is TGCGCCAGCAGCCCCGTACGGGGCTACGAGCAGTACTTC.